The rows below give T cell receptor beta chains drawn from one sample of a study of vaccination and CD4 T cells after COVID-19. Their specific antigens are unknown. MiXCR was run by TCRdb on the PCR reads, yielding one entry per CDR3 protein. This table holds about 18,000 distinct CDR3 sequences, around three fifths found once. The sample in question was CD4+ T cells from blood, cultured in vitro, obtained after SARS-CoV-2 vaccination. These receptors all come from a human donor who had recovered from COVID-19. The conserved cysteine and the conserved F or W are not part of the CDR3 here. The order of the fields is D gene, V gene, CDR3 protein. A D gene is named only where the DNA matches it firmly.

D gene: NA; V gene: TRBV1; CDR3 protein: TSSQDRAGENQPQH
D gene: TRBD1; V gene: TRBV7-9; CDR3 protein: ASSTGTGSSPLH
D gene: NA; V gene: TRBV30; CDR3 protein: AWSGWVNTEAF
D gene: NA; V gene: TRBV20-1; CDR3 protein: SAETSNYGYT
D gene: TRBD1; V gene: TRBV6-2/TRBV6-3; CDR3 protein: ASGNRGLGYGYT
D gene: NA; V gene: TRBV20-1; CDR3 protein: SARVGASAGEKLF
D gene: NA; V gene: TRBV6-1; CDR3 protein: ASTFIGGLNTGELF
D gene: TRBD1; V gene: TRBV20-1; CDR3 protein: SARDEARGHNEQY
D gene: NA; V gene: TRBV27; CDR3 protein: ASSRGAGIH
D gene: NA; V gene: TRBV19; CDR3 protein: ASSGTAKNIQY
D gene: NA; V gene: TRBV19; CDR3 protein: ASSIGRGSDQPQH
D gene: NA; V gene: TRBV5-1; CDR3 protein: ASSLQTVQETQY
D gene: TRBD2; V gene: TRBV10-1; CDR3 protein: ASSESRASGPGEQF
D gene: NA; V gene: TRBV20-1; CDR3 protein: SAPDRASGNTIY
D gene: NA; V gene: TRBV2; CDR3 protein: ASSVSGNTGELF
D gene: NA; V gene: TRBV7-2; CDR3 protein: ASSPLGVELNTEAF
D gene: TRBD2; V gene: TRBV5-4; CDR3 protein: ASSLGLAGGRETQY
D gene: TRBD1; V gene: TRBV20-1; CDR3 protein: SARPGQGAYEQY
D gene: NA; V gene: TRBV27; CDR3 protein: ASSPRTDPMNTEAF
D gene: NA; V gene: TRBV7-9; CDR3 protein: ASSLGGQPQH
D gene: TRBD1; V gene: TRBV4-3; CDR3 protein: ASSQDSGGGWATDTQY
D gene: NA; V gene: TRBV7-9; CDR3 protein: ASSSSGDILEAF
D gene: NA; V gene: TRBV7-9; CDR3 protein: ASSLEAPLNTEAF
D gene: TRBD1; V gene: TRBV28; CDR3 protein: ASSFFTDRGRMNTEAF
D gene: NA; V gene: TRBV20-1; CDR3 protein: SATINTEAF
D gene: NA; V gene: TRBV7-6; CDR3 protein: ASSLNQNTEAF
D gene: NA; V gene: TRBV19; CDR3 protein: ASSPLRGGDTEAF
D gene: NA; V gene: TRBV27; CDR3 protein: ASREGYTQY
D gene: NA; V gene: TRBV30; CDR3 protein: ALGRRDEAF
D gene: NA; V gene: TRBV20-1; CDR3 protein: SAAASILEGNTIY
D gene: NA; V gene: TRBV6-1; CDR3 protein: ASSEAWGSGNTIY
D gene: NA; V gene: TRBV6-1; CDR3 protein: ASSEVGGGGYT
D gene: NA; V gene: TRBV19; CDR3 protein: ASSIPGLVYGYT
D gene: NA; V gene: TRBV19; CDR3 protein: ASNIRKVDTGELF
D gene: TRBD2; V gene: TRBV6-1; CDR3 protein: ASSVLRGGRETQY
D gene: NA; V gene: TRBV29-1; CDR3 protein: SVRTLGGAETQY
D gene: NA; V gene: TRBV28; CDR3 protein: ASSLPGTRANYGYT
D gene: NA; V gene: TRBV7-9; CDR3 protein: ASSLALGVSSTDTQY
D gene: NA; V gene: TRBV7-9; CDR3 protein: ASSSRGGETDTQY
D gene: NA; V gene: TRBV7-9; CDR3 protein: ASSFGTEAF
D gene: NA; V gene: TRBV20-1; CDR3 protein: SASQAYSGNTIY
D gene: TRBD1; V gene: TRBV6-1; CDR3 protein: ASSDGTGGFKNIQY
D gene: TRBD1; V gene: TRBV27; CDR3 protein: ASSPSVGTGDWTQY